Reported below is one T cell receptor beta chain. Its specificity is not known. This specimen comes from a study of T cell responses to AZD1222 COVID-19 vaccine. Findings of the study overall: Receipt of two AZD1222 doses was followed by a rise in Spike-specific TCR breadth and depth. Among those given AZD1222, only six were seropositive at baseline. Clonal diversity may have been underestimated in mostly white British donors.

Some clones are missing from TCRdb's copy, which holds only in-frame ones; the method was immunoSEQ multiplex PCR. The sample holds approximately 150,000 clones, 75% to 95% seen once. Germline lookup yields CDR1 MNHEY and CDR2 SMNVEV (reference sequence). V shed 8 bases and J shed 4 bases, with 26 bases lying between them. The CDR3 is 17 residues long. This sequence joins TRBV27 and TRBJ2-5; tentatively, D is TRBD1 or TRBD2 (5 bases each). The sequencing here drew on peripheral blood, taken 28 days after the second AZD1222 dose. The sequence was obtained from an adult who received the AZD1222 COVID-19 vaccine. This CDR3 is CASGLRRYRDGLETQYF. CDR3 nucleotides: TGTGCCAGCGGATTACGCAGATACCGGGACGGCTTAGAGACCCAGTACTTC.